The rows below give T cell receptor beta chains drawn from one sample of a study of blood T cell repertoires in COVID-19. Sequenced by immunoSEQ multiplex PCR; TCRdb stores in-frame clones only, minus some. The sample holds approximately 150,000 clones; over 70% are singletons and the top ten take about 19%. Input material: peripheral blood. These receptors were taken from a woman in her 70s who had recovered from COVID-19. CDR3s include the opening cysteine and the closing phenylalanine or tryptophan. D genes are given only for firm matches. Clone size, where shown, is once, few, many, or a class for clones that have expanded.

v_call: TRBV2; d_call: .; j_call: TRBJ2-1; clone_size: .; cdr3_nt: TGTGCCAGCACCCCTCGGGGAGAGCAGTTCTTC; cdr3_aa: CASTPRGEQFF
v_call: TRBV7-9; d_call: TRBD2; j_call: TRBJ2-7; clone_size: .; cdr3_nt: TGTGCCAGCAGCCCCGGACTAGCACCCTACGAGCAGTACTTC; cdr3_aa: CASSPGLAPYEQYF
v_call: TRBV25-1; d_call: .; j_call: TRBJ2-3; clone_size: .; cdr3_nt: TGTGCCAGCAGTAAGGGACAAGGCACAGATACGCAGTATTTT; cdr3_aa: CASSKGQGTDTQYF
v_call: TRBV7-8; d_call: .; j_call: TRBJ1-2; clone_size: once; cdr3_nt: TGTGCCAGCAGCTTAGTGGGCAGACGGGGCTACACCTTC; cdr3_aa: CASSLVGRRGYTF
v_call: TRBV19; d_call: .; j_call: TRBJ1-5; clone_size: .; cdr3_nt: TGTGCCAGTAGTCCCGGACCGGGGGCCCAGCATTTT; cdr3_aa: CASSPGPGAQHF
v_call: TRBV30; d_call: .; j_call: TRBJ2-7; clone_size: once; cdr3_nt: TGTGCCTGGGGCGGGACTCCCCTGGAGCAGTACTTC; cdr3_aa: CAWGGTPLEQYF
v_call: TRBV5-1; d_call: .; j_call: TRBJ1-2; clone_size: .; cdr3_nt: TGCGCCAGCAGCTTGGGGGCGGACACCAAGGGGCATGGCTACACCTTC; cdr3_aa: CASSLGADTKGHGYTF
v_call: TRBV28; d_call: TRBD1; j_call: TRBJ1-1; clone_size: .; cdr3_nt: TGTGCCAGCAGTTTATGGGGGACAGGGTCCAAGAACACTGAAGCTTTCTTT; cdr3_aa: CASSLWGTGSKNTEAFF
v_call: TRBV2; d_call: .; j_call: TRBJ2-5; clone_size: once; cdr3_nt: TGTGCCAGCAGGCCTAACAGGGCGCCACAAGAGACCCAGTACTTC; cdr3_aa: CASRPNRAPQETQYF
v_call: TRBV4-2; d_call: .; j_call: TRBJ1-3; clone_size: few; cdr3_nt: TGTGCCAGCAGCCCTGGTTCCAGCCTACTATCTGGAAACACCATATATTTT; cdr3_aa: CASSPGSSLLSGNTIYF
v_call: TRBV9; d_call: TRBD2; j_call: TRBJ2-3; clone_size: .; cdr3_nt: TGTGCCAGCAGCCCGGGACTAGCGGGGGGCCTCACAGATACGCAGTATTTT; cdr3_aa: CASSPGLAGGLTDTQYF
v_call: TRBV19; d_call: .; j_call: TRBJ2-2; clone_size: few; cdr3_nt: TGTGCCAGTAAAGGGGGCAGGGGGGCCGGGGAGCTGTTTTTT; cdr3_aa: CASKGGRGAGELFF
v_call: TRBV19; d_call: TRBD1; j_call: TRBJ1-6; clone_size: .; cdr3_nt: TGTGCCAGTAAGGGCTGGACAGGGGGCTCGACACCCCTCCACTTT; cdr3_aa: CASKGWTGGSTPLHF
v_call: TRBV4-3; d_call: .; j_call: TRBJ1-2; clone_size: .; cdr3_nt: TGCGCCAGCAGCCAAGGCGGGGGCTATGGCTACACCTTC; cdr3_aa: CASSQGGGYGYTF
v_call: TRBV28; d_call: .; j_call: TRBJ1-2; clone_size: few; cdr3_nt: TGTGCCAGCAGTTTCGGCTATGGCTACACCTTC; cdr3_aa: CASSFGYGYTF
v_call: TRBV11-3; d_call: TRBD1; j_call: TRBJ2-2; clone_size: once; cdr3_nt: TGTGCCAGCAGCTTAGGGACAGGGAGCACCGGGGAGCTGTTTTTT; cdr3_aa: CASSLGTGSTGELFF
v_call: TRBV2; d_call: TRBD1; j_call: TRBJ2-7; clone_size: .; cdr3_nt: TGTGCCAGCAGGGACCCGGGACAGTTGTACTTC; cdr3_aa: CASRDPGQLYF
v_call: TRBV7-2; d_call: TRBD1; j_call: TRBJ1-4; clone_size: .; cdr3_nt: TGTGCCAGCAGACCAGGAGTGAGACAGGGGGCGTCTAATGAAAAACTGTTTTTT; cdr3_aa: CASRPGVRQGASNEKLFF
v_call: TRBV5-4; d_call: .; j_call: TRBJ1-2; clone_size: .; cdr3_nt: TGTGCCAGCAGCCCCGGACAGCTCTATGGCTACACCTTC; cdr3_aa: CASSPGQLYGYTF
v_call: TRBV19; d_call: TRBD1; j_call: TRBJ2-5; clone_size: once; cdr3_nt: TGTGCCAGCCGGACAGGGCTAAGGGGGACCCAGTACTTC; cdr3_aa: CASRTGLRGTQYF
v_call: TRBV2; d_call: TRBD2; j_call: TRBJ2-5; clone_size: .; cdr3_nt: TGTGCCAGCAGTGCGGGGGGAGGCGAGACCCAGTACTTC; cdr3_aa: CASSAGGGETQYF
v_call: TRBV3-1/TRBV3-2; d_call: TRBD1; j_call: TRBJ1-2; clone_size: .; cdr3_nt: TGTGCCAGCAGCCCCGGGACAGGTGGTGGCGGCTATGGCTACACCTTC; cdr3_aa: CASSPGTGGGGYGYTF
v_call: TRBV10-3; d_call: TRBD2; j_call: TRBJ2-1; clone_size: .; cdr3_nt: TGTGCCATCAGTGCTTTAACTAGCGGGGGGGCTGTGGGTGAGCAGTTCTTC; cdr3_aa: CAISALTSGGAVGEQFF
v_call: TRBV5-1; d_call: .; j_call: TRBJ2-3; clone_size: .; cdr3_nt: TGCGCCAGCAGTCCAGGGGGGACAGATACGCAGTATTTT; cdr3_aa: CASSPGGTDTQYF
v_call: TRBV3-1/TRBV3-2; d_call: TRBD1; j_call: TRBJ1-4; clone_size: .; cdr3_nt: TGTGCCAGCAGCCTACAGGGGGCTGGGGAAAAACTGTTTTTT; cdr3_aa: CASSLQGAGEKLFF
v_call: TRBV28; d_call: .; j_call: TRBJ1-1; clone_size: .; cdr3_nt: TGTGCCAGCAGTTTGGAGGGGACTGAAGCTTTCTTT; cdr3_aa: CASSLEGTEAFF
v_call: TRBV2; d_call: .; j_call: TRBJ2-7; clone_size: .; cdr3_nt: TGTGCCAGCAATACTATCCGGACCTACGAGCAGTACTTC; cdr3_aa: CASNTIRTYEQYF
v_call: TRBV18; d_call: .; j_call: TRBJ1-2; clone_size: .; cdr3_nt: TGTGCCAGCTCACCTAGCCAGGGGCCATCGTACTATGGCTACACCTTC; cdr3_aa: CASSPSQGPSYYGYTF
v_call: TRBV12-3/TRBV12-4; d_call: .; j_call: TRBJ2-3; clone_size: .; cdr3_nt: TGTGCCAGCAGTTTGTTTCGAGCAGATACGCAGTATTTT; cdr3_aa: CASSLFRADTQYF
v_call: TRBV6-5; d_call: .; j_call: TRBJ1-3; clone_size: few; cdr3_nt: TGTGCCAGCACCCAACAGACGCCCTGGGGAAACACCATATATTTT; cdr3_aa: CASTQQTPWGNTIYF
v_call: TRBV6-5; d_call: .; j_call: TRBJ1-1; clone_size: .; cdr3_nt: TGTGCCAGCATCGGGGGGGCCTGGGGTACTGAAGCTTTCTTT; cdr3_aa: CASIGGAWGTEAFF
v_call: TRBV6-5; d_call: TRBD1; j_call: TRBJ1-3; clone_size: .; cdr3_nt: TGTGCCAGCAGCCGGGGGCGGGACAGCGGAAACACCATATATTTT; cdr3_aa: CASSRGRDSGNTIYF
v_call: TRBV5-1; d_call: .; j_call: TRBJ2-5; clone_size: once; cdr3_nt: TGCGCCAGCAGCTTGGGGGCCCCTGCCGAGACCCAGTACTTC; cdr3_aa: CASSLGAPAETQYF
v_call: TRBV18; d_call: TRBD2; j_call: TRBJ2-1; clone_size: .; cdr3_nt: TGTGCCAGCTCCCATAGCGGGAGCTCCTACAATGAGCAGTTCTTC; cdr3_aa: CASSHSGSSYNEQFF
v_call: TRBV7-2; d_call: TRBD2; j_call: TRBJ2-3; clone_size: once; cdr3_nt: TGTGCCAGCAGCTTAGTGGCGGGGGTCACAGATACGCAGTATTTT; cdr3_aa: CASSLVAGVTDTQYF
v_call: TRBV4-1; d_call: .; j_call: TRBJ2-1; clone_size: few; cdr3_nt: TGCGCCAGCAGCCCCCGGGGAGCCGCAAGCTCCTACAATGAGCAGTTCTTC; cdr3_aa: CASSPRGAASSYNEQFF
v_call: TRBV5-6; d_call: TRBD1; j_call: TRBJ1-4; clone_size: .; cdr3_nt: TGTGCCAGCAGCCGCCCGACAGGGGGTAATGAAAAACTGTTTTTT; cdr3_aa: CASSRPTGGNEKLFF
v_call: TRBV7-3; d_call: TRBD2; j_call: TRBJ2-3; clone_size: .; cdr3_nt: TGTGCCAGCAGCCGACGAAGGACTAGCGGGAGAGGCACAGATACGCAGTATTTT; cdr3_aa: CASSRRRTSGRGTDTQYF
v_call: TRBV19; d_call: .; j_call: TRBJ1-5; clone_size: .; cdr3_nt: TGTGCCAGTAGTCATACTAAGGATCAGCCCCAGCATTTT; cdr3_aa: CASSHTKDQPQHF
v_call: TRBV19; d_call: TRBD2; j_call: TRBJ2-5; clone_size: .; cdr3_nt: TGTGCCAGTAGTGCCCGGGAGGGGGAGACCCAGTACTTC; cdr3_aa: CASSAREGETQYF
v_call: TRBV24-1; d_call: .; j_call: TRBJ2-1; clone_size: .; cdr3_nt: TGTGCCACCAGTGACCCCGGTCTTTACTCCTACAATGAGCAGTTCTTC; cdr3_aa: CATSDPGLYSYNEQFF
v_call: TRBV27; d_call: TRBD1; j_call: TRBJ1-2; clone_size: once; cdr3_nt: TGTGCCAGCAGTATTCTTCCCGGGACAGGGAGCAGTTCGGACTATGGCTACACCTTC; cdr3_aa: CASSILPGTGSSSDYGYTF
v_call: TRBV28; d_call: TRBD2; j_call: TRBJ2-3; clone_size: .; cdr3_nt: TGTGCCAGCAGTTTAGGTGGACTAGCGGGACGCACAGATACGCAGTATTTT; cdr3_aa: CASSLGGLAGRTDTQYF
v_call: TRBV30; d_call: .; j_call: TRBJ1-6; clone_size: .; cdr3_nt: TGTGCCTGGAGTCCCTCGGGGGGGACATCACATTCACCCCTCCACTTT; cdr3_aa: CAWSPSGGTSHSPLHF
v_call: TRBV4-2; d_call: .; j_call: TRBJ2-5; clone_size: .; cdr3_nt: TGTGCCAGCAGCCAAGGGGGGAAGGGTGGGAGCGGGGAGACCCAGTACTTC; cdr3_aa: CASSQGGKGGSGETQYF
v_call: TRBV18; d_call: .; j_call: TRBJ1-2; clone_size: .; cdr3_nt: TGTGCCAGCTCACTGGCCAGCAGGCCTAACTATGGCTACACCTTC; cdr3_aa: CASSLASRPNYGYTF
v_call: TRBV2; d_call: TRBD1; j_call: TRBJ1-1; clone_size: .; cdr3_nt: TGTGCCAGCAGTCGACAGGGACTGAACACTGAAGCTTTCTTT; cdr3_aa: CASSRQGLNTEAFF
v_call: TRBV5-8; d_call: TRBD2; j_call: TRBJ2-2; clone_size: .; cdr3_nt: TGTGCCAGCAGCCCCGAGACTAGCGCCGGGGAGCTGTTTTTT; cdr3_aa: CASSPETSAGELFF
v_call: TRBV28; d_call: .; j_call: TRBJ1-1; clone_size: once; cdr3_nt: TGTGCCAGCAGGCCACTTCACCTTGAAGCTTTCTTT; cdr3_aa: CASRPLHLEAFF
v_call: TRBV18; d_call: .; j_call: TRBJ2-2; clone_size: .; cdr3_nt: TGTGCCAGCTCACCGAGGAACACCGGGGAGCTGTTTTTT; cdr3_aa: CASSPRNTGELFF
v_call: TRBV7-9; d_call: .; j_call: TRBJ1-2; clone_size: few; cdr3_nt: TGTGCCAGCAGGGACCGGGGGGCTAGCTATGGCTACACCTTC; cdr3_aa: CASRDRGASYGYTF
v_call: TRBV19; d_call: .; j_call: TRBJ2-3; clone_size: .; cdr3_nt: TGTGCCAGTAGGGCCTGGGGGGGCCTAGAGGGCGATACGCAGTATTTT; cdr3_aa: CASRAWGGLEGDTQYF
v_call: TRBV10-3; d_call: TRBD1; j_call: TRBJ2-3; clone_size: .; cdr3_nt: TGTGCCATCAGTGACGACAGGGCCCAGACTCCCACAGATACGCAGTATTTT; cdr3_aa: CAISDDRAQTPTDTQYF
v_call: TRBV5-1; d_call: .; j_call: TRBJ1-4; clone_size: .; cdr3_nt: TGCGCCAGCAGCTTGGGTGCGGGGCAGGGTAATGAAAAACTGTTTTTT; cdr3_aa: CASSLGAGQGNEKLFF
v_call: TRBV5-1; d_call: .; j_call: TRBJ1-2; clone_size: once; cdr3_nt: TGCGCCAGCAGCTTCGACCCGCGAGGGTATGGCTACACCTTC; cdr3_aa: CASSFDPRGYGYTF
v_call: TRBV30; d_call: .; j_call: TRBJ1-1; clone_size: few; cdr3_nt: TGTGCCTGGAGGGCGGGACGGACGAACACTGAAGCTTTCTTT; cdr3_aa: CAWRAGRTNTEAFF
v_call: TRBV3-1/TRBV3-2; d_call: .; j_call: TRBJ2-1; clone_size: .; cdr3_nt: TGTGCCAGCAACCGTCCCGGGACTTATGAGCAGTTCTTC; cdr3_aa: CASNRPGTYEQFF
v_call: TRBV19; d_call: .; j_call: TRBJ1-2; clone_size: .; cdr3_nt: TGTGCCAGTAGTCCCCGGGACATCTATGGCTACACCTTC; cdr3_aa: CASSPRDIYGYTF
v_call: TRBV15; d_call: .; j_call: TRBJ2-6; clone_size: few; cdr3_nt: TGTGCCACCAGCAGTGTCCTGGGGGGAGCCAACGTCCTGACTTTC; cdr3_aa: CATSSVLGGANVLTF
v_call: TRBV18; d_call: .; j_call: TRBJ1-2; clone_size: .; cdr3_nt: TGTGCCAGCTCACCAGGGGACACTAACTATGGCTACACCTTC; cdr3_aa: CASSPGDTNYGYTF